This record looks at one T cell receptor (beta chain) sequence and its context. From germline, CDR1 is SNHLY and CDR2 FYNNEI. CDR3 length: 16 residues. Trimming took off 4 bases at V and 1 base at J, with 13 bases between the two ends. This sample is part of a study of cytomegalovirus exposure and HLA in healthy donors. With 60 Vbeta and 13 Jbeta primers, the PCR was carried out. The repertoire was sequenced with immunoSEQ multiplex PCR; TCRdb's copy has only in-frame clones and lacks some. The table has some 190,000 clones, 80% to 90% seen once. The chain combines TRBV2 with TRBJ2-2; TRBD1 might be the D (6 bases). The sample was PBMCs. The receptor's source is a male donor in good health and CMV-seronegative. The CDR3 nucleotides are TGTGCCAGCAGTGCCCTCCGACAGGTGAACACCGGGGAGCTGTTTTTT. It codes for CASSALRQVNTGELFF.